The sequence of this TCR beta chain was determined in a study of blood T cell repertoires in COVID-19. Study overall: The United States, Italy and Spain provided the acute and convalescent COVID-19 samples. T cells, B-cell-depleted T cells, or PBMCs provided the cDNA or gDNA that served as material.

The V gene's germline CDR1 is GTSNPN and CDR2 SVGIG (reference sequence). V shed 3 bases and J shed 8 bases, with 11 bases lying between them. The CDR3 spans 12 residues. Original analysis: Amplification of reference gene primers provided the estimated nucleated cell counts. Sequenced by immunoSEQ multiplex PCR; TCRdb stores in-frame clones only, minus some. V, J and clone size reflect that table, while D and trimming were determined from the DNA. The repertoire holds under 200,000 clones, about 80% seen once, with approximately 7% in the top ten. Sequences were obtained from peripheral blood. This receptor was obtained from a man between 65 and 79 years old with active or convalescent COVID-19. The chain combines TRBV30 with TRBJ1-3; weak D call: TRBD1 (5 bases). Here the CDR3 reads CAWSDVGDTIYF. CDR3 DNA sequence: TGTGCCTGGAGCGATGTAGGGGACACCATATATTTT.